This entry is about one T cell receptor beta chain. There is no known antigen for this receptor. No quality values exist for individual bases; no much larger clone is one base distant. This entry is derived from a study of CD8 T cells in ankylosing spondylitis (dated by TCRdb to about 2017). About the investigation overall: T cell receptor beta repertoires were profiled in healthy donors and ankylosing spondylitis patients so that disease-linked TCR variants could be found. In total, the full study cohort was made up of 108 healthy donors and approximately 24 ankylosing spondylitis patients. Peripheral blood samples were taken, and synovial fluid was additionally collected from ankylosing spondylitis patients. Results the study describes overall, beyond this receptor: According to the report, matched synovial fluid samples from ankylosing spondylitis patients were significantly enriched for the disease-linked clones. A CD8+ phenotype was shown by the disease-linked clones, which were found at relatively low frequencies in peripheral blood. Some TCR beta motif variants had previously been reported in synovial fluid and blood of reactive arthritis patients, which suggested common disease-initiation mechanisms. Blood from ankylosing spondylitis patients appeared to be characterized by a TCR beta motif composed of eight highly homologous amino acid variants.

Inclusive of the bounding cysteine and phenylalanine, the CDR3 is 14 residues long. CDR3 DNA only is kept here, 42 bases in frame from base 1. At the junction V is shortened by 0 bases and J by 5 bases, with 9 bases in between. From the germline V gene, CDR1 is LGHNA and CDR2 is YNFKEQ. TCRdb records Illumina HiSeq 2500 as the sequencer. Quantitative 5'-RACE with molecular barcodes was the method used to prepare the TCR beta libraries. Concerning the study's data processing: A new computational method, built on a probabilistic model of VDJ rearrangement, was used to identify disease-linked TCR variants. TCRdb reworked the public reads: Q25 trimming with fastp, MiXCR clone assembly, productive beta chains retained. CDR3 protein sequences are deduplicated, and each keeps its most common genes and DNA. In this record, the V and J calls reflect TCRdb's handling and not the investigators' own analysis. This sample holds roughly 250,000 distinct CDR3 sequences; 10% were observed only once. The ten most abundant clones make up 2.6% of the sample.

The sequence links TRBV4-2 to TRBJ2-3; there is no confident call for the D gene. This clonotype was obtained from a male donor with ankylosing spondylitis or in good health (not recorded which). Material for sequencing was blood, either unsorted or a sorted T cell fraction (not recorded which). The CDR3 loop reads CASSQDGIGDTQYF. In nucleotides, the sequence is TGTGCCAGCAGCCAAGATGGGATAGGAGATACGCAGTATTTT.